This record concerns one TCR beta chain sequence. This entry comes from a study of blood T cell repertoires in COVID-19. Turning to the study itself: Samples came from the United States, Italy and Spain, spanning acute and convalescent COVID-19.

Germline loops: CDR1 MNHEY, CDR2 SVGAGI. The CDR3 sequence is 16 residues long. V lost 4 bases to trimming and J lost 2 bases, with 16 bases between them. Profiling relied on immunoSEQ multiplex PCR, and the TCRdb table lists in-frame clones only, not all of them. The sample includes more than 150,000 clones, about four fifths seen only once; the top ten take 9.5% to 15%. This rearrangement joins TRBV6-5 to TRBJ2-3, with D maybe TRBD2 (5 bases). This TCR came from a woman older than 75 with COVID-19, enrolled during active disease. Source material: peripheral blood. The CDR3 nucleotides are TGTGCCAGCAGTTCGTTGGGAGCGGCGGTCACAGATACGCAGTATTTT. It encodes CASSSLGAAVTDTQYF.